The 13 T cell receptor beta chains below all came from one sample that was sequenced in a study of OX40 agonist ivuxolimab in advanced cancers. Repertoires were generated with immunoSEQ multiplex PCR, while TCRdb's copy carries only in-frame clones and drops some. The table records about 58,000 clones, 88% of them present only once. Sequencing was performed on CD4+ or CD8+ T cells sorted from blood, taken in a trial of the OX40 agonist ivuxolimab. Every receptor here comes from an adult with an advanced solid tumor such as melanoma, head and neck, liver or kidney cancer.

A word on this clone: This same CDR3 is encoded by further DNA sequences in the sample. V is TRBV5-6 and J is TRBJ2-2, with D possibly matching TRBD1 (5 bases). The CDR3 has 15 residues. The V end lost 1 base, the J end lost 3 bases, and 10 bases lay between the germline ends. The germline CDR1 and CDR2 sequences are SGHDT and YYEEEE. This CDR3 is CASSLRDRDTGELFF. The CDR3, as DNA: TGTGCCAGCAGCTTGCGAGACAGAGACACCGGGGAGCTGTTTTTT. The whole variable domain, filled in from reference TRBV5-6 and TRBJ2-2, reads DAGVTQSPTHLIKTRGQQVTLRCSPKSGHDTVSWYQQALGQGPQFIFQYYEEEERQRGNFPDRFSGHQFPNYSSELNVNALLLGDSALYLCASSLRDRDTGELFFGEGSRLTVL.

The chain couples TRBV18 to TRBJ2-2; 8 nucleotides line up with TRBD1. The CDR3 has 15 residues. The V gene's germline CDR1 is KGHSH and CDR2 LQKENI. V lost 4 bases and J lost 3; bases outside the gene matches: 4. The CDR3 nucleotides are TGTGCCAGCTCACTGGGACAGGACGACACCGGGGAGCTGTTTTTT. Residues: CASSLGQDDTGELFF.

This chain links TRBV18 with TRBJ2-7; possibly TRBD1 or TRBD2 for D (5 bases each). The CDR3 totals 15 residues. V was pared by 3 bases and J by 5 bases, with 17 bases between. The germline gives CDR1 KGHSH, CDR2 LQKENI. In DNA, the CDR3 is TGTGCCAGCTCACCCACGATCCAGGGACCGGACGAGCAGTACTTC. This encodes CASSPTIQGPDEQYF.

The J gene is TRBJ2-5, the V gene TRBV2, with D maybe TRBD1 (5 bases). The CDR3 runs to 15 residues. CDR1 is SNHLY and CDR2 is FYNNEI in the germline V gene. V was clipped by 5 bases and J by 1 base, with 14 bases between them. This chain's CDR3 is CASSQQGTGQETQYF. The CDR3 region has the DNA TGTGCCAGCAGTCAACAAGGAACAGGCCAAGAGACCCAGTACTTC.

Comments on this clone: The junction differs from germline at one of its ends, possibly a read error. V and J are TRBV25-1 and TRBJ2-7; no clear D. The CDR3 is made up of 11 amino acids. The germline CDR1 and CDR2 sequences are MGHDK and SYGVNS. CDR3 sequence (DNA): TGTGCCAGCAGTGAGCTTAAAGTGTGGAACTTC. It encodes CASSELKVWNF.

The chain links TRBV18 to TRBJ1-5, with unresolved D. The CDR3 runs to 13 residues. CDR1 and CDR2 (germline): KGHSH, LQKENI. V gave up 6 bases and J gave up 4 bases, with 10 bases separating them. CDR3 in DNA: TGTGCCAGCTCGGGCCAACAAAATCAGCCCCAGCATTTT. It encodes CASSGQQNQPQHF.

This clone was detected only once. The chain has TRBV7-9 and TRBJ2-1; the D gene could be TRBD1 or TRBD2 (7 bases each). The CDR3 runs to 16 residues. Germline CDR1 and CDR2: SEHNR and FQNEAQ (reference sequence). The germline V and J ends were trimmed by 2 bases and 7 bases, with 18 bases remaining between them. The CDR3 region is CASSLLQGGASNEQFF. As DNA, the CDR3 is TGTGCCAGCAGCTTATTGCAGGGGGGGGCCTCAAATGAGCAGTTCTTC.

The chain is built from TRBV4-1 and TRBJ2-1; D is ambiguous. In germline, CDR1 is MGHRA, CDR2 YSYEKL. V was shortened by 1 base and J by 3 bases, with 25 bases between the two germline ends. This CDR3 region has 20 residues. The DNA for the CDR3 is TGCGCCAGCAGCCAAGTAGTGTCAGCGTGGGCTAGAAGAGTCTACAATGAGCAGTTCTTC. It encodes CASSQVVSAWARRVYNEQFF.

The CDR3, as DNA: TGTGCCAGTAGGTTCCCGGGGAGTGATGAGCAGTTCTTC. Its translation: CASRFPGSDEQFF. The chain is built from TRBV19 and TRBJ2-1, with D possibly TRBD2 on 5 matching bases. The ends were cut back, 6 bases at V and 8 bases at J, with 14 bases in the middle. The CDR3 contains 13 residues. CDR1 LNHDA and CDR2 SQIVND come from the germline V gene (reference sequence).

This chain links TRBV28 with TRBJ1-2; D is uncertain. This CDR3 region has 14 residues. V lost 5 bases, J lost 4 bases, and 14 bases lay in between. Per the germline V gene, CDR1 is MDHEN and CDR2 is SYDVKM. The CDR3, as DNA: TGTGCCAGCAGTCTCAACCAGCTGCTCTATGGCTACACCTTC. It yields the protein CASSLNQLLYGYTF.

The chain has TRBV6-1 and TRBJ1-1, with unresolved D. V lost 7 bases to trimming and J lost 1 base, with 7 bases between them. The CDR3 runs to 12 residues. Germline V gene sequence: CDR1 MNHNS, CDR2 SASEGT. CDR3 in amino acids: CASKYTNTEAFF. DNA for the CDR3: TGTGCCAGCAAGTACACGAACACTGAAGCTTTCTTT.

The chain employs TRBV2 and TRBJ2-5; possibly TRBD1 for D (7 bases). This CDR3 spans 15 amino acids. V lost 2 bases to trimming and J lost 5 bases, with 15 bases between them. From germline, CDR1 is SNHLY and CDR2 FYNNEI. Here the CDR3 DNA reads TGTGCCAGCAGTGAACCGGAGGGGGCTGTGGAGACCCAGTACTTC. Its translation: CASSEPEGAVETQYF.

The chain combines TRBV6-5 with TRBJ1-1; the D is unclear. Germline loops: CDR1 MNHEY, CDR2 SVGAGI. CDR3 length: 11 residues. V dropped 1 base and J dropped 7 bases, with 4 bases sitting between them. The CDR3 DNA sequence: TGTGCCAGCAGTTACTTAGATGAAGCTTTCTTT. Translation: CASSYLDEAFF.